This T cell receptor beta chain was identified during a study of blood T cell repertoires in COVID-19. Study-level information: COVID-19 samples collected from the United States, Italy and Spain covered acute and convalescent phases. In each case, the material was cDNA or gDNA derived from T cells, B-cell-depleted T cells, or PBMCs.

Sequencing was performed with immunoSEQ multiplex PCR; in TCRdb, only in-frame clones are kept and a portion is missing. The table shows about 320,000 clones, with 86% occurring only once. The CDR3 spans 14 residues. Germline V lookup: CDR1 LGHDT, CDR2 YNNKEL (reference sequence). V dropped 4 bases and J dropped 3; count of bases not matched to a gene: 5. What was sequenced was peripheral blood. The clonotype comes from a woman aged 45 to 65 with acute or convalescent COVID-19. The chain recombines TRBV3-1 (or the pseudogene TRBV3-2) with TRBJ1-1; TRBD1 matches 7 bases. The CDR3 here is CASSLRQGHTEAFF. The CDR3 coding sequence is TGTGCCAGCAGCCTTCGACAGGGTCACACTGAAGCTTTCTTT.